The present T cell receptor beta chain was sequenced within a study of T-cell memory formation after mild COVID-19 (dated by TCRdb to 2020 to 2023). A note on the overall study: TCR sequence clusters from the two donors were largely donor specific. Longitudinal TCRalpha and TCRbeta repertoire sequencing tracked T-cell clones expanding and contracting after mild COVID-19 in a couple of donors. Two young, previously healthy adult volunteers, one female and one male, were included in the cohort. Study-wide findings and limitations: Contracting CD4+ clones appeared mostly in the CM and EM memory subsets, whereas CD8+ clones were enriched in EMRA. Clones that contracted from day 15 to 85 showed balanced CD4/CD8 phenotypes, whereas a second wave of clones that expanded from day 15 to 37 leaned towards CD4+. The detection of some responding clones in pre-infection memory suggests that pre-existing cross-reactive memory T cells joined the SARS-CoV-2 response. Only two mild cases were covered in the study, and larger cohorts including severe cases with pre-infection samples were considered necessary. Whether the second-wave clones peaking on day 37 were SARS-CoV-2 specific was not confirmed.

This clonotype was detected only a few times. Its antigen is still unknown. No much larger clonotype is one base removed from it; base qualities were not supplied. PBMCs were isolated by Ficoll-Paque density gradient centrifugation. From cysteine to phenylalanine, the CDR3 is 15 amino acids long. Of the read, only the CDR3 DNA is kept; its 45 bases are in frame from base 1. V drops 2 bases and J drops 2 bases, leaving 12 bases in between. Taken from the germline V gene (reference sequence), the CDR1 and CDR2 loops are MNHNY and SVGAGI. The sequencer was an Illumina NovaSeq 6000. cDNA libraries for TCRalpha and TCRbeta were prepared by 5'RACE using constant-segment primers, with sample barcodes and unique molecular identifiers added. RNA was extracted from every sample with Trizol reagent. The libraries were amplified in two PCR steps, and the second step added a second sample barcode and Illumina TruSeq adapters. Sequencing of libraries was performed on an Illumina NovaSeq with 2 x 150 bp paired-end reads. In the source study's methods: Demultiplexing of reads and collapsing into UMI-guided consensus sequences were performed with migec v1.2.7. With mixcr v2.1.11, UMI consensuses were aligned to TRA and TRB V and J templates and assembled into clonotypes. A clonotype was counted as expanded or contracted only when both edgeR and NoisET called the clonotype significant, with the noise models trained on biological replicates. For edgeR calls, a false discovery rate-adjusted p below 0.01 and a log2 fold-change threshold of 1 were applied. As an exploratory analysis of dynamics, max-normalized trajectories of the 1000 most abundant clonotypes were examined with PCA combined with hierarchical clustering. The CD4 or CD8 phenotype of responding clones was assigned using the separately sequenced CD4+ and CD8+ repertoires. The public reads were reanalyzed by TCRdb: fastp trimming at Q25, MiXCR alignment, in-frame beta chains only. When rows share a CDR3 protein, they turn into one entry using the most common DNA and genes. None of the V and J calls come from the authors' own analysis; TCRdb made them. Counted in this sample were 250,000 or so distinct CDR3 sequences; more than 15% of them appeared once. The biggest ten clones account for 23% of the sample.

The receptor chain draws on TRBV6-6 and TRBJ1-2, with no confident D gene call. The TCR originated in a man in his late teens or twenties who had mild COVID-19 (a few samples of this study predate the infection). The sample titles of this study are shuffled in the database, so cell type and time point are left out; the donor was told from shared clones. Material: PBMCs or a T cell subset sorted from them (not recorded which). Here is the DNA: TGTGCCAGCAGTTACAGCGGGGATGGAAACTATGGCTACACCTTC. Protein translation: CASSYSGDGNYGYTF.